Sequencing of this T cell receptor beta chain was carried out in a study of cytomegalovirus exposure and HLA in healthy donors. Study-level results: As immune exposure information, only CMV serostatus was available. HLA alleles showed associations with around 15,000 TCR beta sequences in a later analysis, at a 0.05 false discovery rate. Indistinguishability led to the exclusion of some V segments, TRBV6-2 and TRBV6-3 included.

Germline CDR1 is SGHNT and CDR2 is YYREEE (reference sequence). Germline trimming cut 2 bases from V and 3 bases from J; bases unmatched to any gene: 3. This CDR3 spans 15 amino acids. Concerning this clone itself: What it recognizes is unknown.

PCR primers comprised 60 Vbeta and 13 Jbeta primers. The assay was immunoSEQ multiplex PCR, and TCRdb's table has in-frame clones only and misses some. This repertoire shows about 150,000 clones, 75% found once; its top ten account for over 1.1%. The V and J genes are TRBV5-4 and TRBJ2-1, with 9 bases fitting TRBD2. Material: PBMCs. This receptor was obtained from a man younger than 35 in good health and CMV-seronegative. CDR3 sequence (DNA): TGTGCCAGCAGCTTTCTAGCGGGACGCTACAATGAGCAGTTCTTC. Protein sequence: CASSFLAGRYNEQFF.